The TCR beta chain described here comes from a study of T-cell reconstitution after alpha-beta-depleted transplantation in children. V was trimmed by 3 bases and J by 7 bases, leaving 13 bases between them. Germline CDR1 reads MDHEN; CDR2 reads SYDVKM. This CDR3 is built from 13 residues. Construction of the TCRbeta library involved unique molecular identifiers. Each CDR3 protein gets one entry after TCRdb re-called the PCR reads with MiXCR. The data show about 610,000 distinct CDR3 sequences, with under 12% seen just once and roughly 3.9% held by the top ten. V and J are TRBV28 and TRBJ2-7, with D unresolved. This sequence was found in a human donor who donated a stem cell graft to a child with acute myeloid leukemia. Sample: PBMCs from the stem cell graft donor, taken from the stem cell graft. In nucleotides, the CDR3 is TGTGCCAGCAGTTTCGTACCCCGGCAGGAGCAGTACTTC. This translates into CASSFVPRQEQYF.